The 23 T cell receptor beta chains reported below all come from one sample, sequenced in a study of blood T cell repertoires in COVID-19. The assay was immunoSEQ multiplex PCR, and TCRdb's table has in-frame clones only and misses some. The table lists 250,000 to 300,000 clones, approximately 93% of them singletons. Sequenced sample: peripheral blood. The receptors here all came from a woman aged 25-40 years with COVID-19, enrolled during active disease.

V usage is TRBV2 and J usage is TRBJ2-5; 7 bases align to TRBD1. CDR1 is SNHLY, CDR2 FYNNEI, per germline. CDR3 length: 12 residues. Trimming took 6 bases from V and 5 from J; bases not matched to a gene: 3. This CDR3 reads CASSNRGETQYF. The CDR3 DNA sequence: TGTGCCAGCAGCAACAGGGGTGAGACCCAGTACTTC.

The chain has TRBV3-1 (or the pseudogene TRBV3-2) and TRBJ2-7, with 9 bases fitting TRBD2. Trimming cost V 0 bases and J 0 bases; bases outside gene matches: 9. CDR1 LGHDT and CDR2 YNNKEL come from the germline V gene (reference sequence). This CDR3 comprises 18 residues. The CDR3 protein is CASSQDRSSGKVSYEQYF. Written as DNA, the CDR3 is TGTGCCAGCAGCCAAGATCGGTCTAGCGGGAAGGTCTCCTACGAGCAGTACTTC.

CDR3: CAWDGGADTQYF. The CDR3 region has the DNA TGTGCCTGGGACGGGGGGGCAGATACGCAGTATTTT. V is TRBV30 and J is TRBJ2-3; TRBD2 agrees at 8 bases. The CDR3 contains 12 residues. Germline V gene lookup returns CDR1 GTSNPN and CDR2 SVGIG (reference sequence). The V segment lost 5 bases and the J segment 4 bases; nucleotides outside the gene matches: 2.

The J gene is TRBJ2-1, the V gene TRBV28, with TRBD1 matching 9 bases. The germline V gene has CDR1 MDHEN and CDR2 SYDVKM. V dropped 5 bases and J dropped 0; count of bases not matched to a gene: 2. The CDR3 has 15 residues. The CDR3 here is CASSDRGFSYNEQFF. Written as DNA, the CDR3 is TGTGCCAGCAGTGACAGGGGGTTCTCCTACAATGAGCAGTTCTTC.

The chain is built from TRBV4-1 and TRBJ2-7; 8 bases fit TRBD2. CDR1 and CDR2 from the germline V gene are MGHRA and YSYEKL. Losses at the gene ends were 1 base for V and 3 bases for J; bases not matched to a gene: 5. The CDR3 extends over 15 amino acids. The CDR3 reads CASSQVGTSGYEQYF. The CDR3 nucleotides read TGCGCCAGCAGCCAAGTTGGAACTAGCGGCTACGAGCAGTACTTC.

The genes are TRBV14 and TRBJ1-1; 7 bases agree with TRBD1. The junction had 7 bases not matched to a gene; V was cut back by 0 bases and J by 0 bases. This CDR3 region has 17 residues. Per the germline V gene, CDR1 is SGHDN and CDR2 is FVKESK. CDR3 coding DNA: TGTGCCAGCAGCCAAGAATGGACAGGACTTATGAACACTGAAGCTTTCTTT. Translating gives CASSQEWTGLMNTEAFF.

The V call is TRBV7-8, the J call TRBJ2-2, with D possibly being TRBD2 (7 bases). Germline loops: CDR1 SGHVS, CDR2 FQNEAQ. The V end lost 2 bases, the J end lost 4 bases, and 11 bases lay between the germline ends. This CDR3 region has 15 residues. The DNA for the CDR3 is TGTGCCAGCAGCTTATCTCGGGGGGCCACCGGGGAGCTGTTTTTT. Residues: CASSLSRGATGELFF.

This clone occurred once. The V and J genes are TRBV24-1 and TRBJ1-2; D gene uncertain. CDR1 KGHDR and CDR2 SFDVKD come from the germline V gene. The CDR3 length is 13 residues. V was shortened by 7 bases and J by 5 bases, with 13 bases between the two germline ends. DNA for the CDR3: TGTGCCACCAGCTCGACTCCCTCGTATGGCTACACCTTC. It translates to CATSSTPSYGYTF.

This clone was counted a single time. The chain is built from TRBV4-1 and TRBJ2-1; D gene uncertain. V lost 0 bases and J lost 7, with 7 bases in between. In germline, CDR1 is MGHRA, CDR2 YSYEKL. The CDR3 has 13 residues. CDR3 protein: CASSQDGVNEQFF. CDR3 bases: TGCGCCAGCAGCCAAGATGGAGTAAATGAGCAGTTCTTC.

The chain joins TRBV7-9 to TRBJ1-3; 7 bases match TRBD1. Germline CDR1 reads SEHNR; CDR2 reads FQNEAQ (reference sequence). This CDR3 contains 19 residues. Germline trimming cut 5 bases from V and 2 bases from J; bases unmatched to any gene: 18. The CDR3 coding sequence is TGTGCCAGCAGCCCCCGACAGGGATTAGGATCTTTGCCTGGAAACACCATATATTTT. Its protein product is CASSPRQGLGSLPGNTIYF.

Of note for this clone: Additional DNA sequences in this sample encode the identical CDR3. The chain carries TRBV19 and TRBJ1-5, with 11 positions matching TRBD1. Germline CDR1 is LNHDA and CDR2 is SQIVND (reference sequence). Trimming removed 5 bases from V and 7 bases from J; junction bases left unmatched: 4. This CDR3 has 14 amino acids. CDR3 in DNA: TGTGCCAGTAGTGGGACAGGGGGGGACCAGCCCCAGCATTTT. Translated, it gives CASSGTGGDQPQHF.

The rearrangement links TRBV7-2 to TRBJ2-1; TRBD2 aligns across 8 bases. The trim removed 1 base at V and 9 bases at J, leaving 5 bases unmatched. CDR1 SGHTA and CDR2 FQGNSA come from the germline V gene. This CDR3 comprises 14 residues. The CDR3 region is CASSLGGLAGEQFF. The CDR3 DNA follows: TGTGCCAGCAGCTTAGGCGGACTAGCTGGTGAGCAGTTCTTC.

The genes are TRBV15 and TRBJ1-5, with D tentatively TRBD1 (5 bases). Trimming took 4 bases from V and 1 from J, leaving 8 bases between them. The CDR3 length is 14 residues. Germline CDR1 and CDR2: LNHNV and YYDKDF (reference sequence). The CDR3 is CATSMGGSNQPQHF. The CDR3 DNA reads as TGTGCCACCAGCATGGGGGGGAGCAATCAGCCCCAGCATTTT.

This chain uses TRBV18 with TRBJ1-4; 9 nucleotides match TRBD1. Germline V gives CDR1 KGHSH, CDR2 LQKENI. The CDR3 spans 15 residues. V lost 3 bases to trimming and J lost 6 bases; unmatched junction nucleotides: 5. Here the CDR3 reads CASSPGQGTYEKLFF. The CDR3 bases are TGTGCCAGCTCACCTGGACAGGGGACTTATGAAAAACTGTTTTTT.

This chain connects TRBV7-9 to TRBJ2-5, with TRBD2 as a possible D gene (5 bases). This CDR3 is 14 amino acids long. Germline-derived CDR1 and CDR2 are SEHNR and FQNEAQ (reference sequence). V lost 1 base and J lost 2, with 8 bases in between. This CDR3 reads CASSLVAKQETQYF. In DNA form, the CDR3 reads TGTGCCAGCAGCTTAGTAGCGAAACAAGAGACCCAGTACTTC.

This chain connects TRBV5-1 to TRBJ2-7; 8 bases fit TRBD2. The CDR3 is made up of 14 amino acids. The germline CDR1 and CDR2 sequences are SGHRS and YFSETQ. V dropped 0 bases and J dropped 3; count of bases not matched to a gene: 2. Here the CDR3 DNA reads TGCGCCAGCAGCTTGGGAAGCGGGAGCTACGAGCAGTACTTC. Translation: CASSLGSGSYEQYF.

CDR3 protein: CASSQDWAGNTGELFF. The CDR3 region has the DNA TGTGCCAGCAGCCAAGATTGGGCGGGGAACACCGGGGAGCTGTTTTTT. The V call is TRBV3-1 (or the pseudogene TRBV3-2), the J call TRBJ2-2; weak D call: TRBD2 (5 bases). The CDR3 is 16 residues long. The germline CDR1 and CDR2 sequences are LGHDT and YNNKEL (reference sequence). Trimming removed 0 bases at V and 1 base at J, with 9 bases between.

The CDR3 loop is CASSLAGTSGSNEQFF. The DNA of the CDR3 is TGTGCCAGCAGCTTGGCCGGGACTAGCGGGAGTAATGAGCAGTTCTTC. This chain connects TRBV5-4 to TRBJ2-1; 14 nucleotides agree with TRBD2. CDR1 SGHNT and CDR2 YYREEE come from the germline V gene (reference sequence). This CDR3 is 16 amino acids long. V was pared by 0 bases and J by 7 bases, with 3 bases of the junction left unmatched.

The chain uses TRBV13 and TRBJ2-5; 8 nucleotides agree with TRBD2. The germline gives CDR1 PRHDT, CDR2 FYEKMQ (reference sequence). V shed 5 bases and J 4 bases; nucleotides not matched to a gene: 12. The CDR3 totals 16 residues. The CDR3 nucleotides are TGTGCCAGCAGCAACCGGGGGGGAGGAATTCGAGAGACCCAGTACTTC. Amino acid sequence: CASSNRGGGIRETQYF. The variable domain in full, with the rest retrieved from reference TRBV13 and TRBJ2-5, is AAGVIQSPRHLIKEKRETATLKCYPIPRHDTVYWYQQGPGQDPQFLISFYEKMQSDKGSIPDRFSAQQFSDYHSELNMSSLELGDSALYFCASSNRGGGIRETQYFGPGTRLLVL.

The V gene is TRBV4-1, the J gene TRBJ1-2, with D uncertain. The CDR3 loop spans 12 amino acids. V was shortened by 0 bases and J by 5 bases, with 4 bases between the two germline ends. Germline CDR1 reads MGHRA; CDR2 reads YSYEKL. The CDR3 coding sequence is TGCGCCAGCAGCCAAGATCCGTATGGCTACACCTTC. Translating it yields CASSQDPYGYTF.

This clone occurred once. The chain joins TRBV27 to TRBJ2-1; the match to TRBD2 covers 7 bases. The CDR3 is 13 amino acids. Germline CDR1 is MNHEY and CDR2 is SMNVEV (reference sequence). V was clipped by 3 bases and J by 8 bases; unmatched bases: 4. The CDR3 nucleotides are TGTGCCAGCAGTTTCCGGCGGGAGCATGAGCAGTTCTTC. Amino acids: CASSFRREHEQFF.

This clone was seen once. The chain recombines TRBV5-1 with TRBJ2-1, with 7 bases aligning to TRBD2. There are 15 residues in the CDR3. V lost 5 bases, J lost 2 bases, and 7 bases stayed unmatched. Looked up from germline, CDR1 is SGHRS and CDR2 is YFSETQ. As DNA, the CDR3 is TGCGCCAGCAGACAGAGCGGGAATCCCTACAATGAGCAGTTCTTC. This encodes CASRQSGNPYNEQFF.

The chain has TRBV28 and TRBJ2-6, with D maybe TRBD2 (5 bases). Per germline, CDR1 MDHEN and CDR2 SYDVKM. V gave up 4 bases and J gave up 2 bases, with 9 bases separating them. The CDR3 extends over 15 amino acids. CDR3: CASSWRVAGANVLTF. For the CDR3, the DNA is TGTGCCAGCAGTTGGCGGGTGGCTGGGGCCAACGTCCTGACTTTC.